This T cell receptor beta chain was obtained from a study of cytomegalovirus exposure and HLA in healthy donors. Amplification used 60 Vbeta primers and 13 Jbeta primers. Some clones are missing from TCRdb's copy, which holds only in-frame ones; the method was immunoSEQ multiplex PCR. The table lists about 98,000 clones, about 83% of them singletons, with more than 3% in the top ten. Looked up from germline, CDR1 is LNHDA and CDR2 is SQIVND (reference sequence). The V end was cut by 1 base, the J end by 8 bases, with 14 bases between. This CDR3 comprises 15 residues. Sequencing was done on a sample of PBMCs. The TCR originated in a female donor in good health and CMV-seropositive. This chain connects TRBV19 to TRBJ1-4; D is perhaps TRBD1 (6 bases). Here the CDR3 reads CASSIGGGFGEKLFF. The CDR3 DNA follows: TGTGCCAGTAGTATAGGCGGGGGCTTTGGAGAAAAACTGTTTTTT.